This T cell receptor (beta chain) originates from a study of cytomegalovirus exposure and HLA in healthy donors. Study information: A preliminary data release comprised tens of millions of unique TCRs obtained from HLA-typed donors. Regarding the study as a whole: The study listed roughly 160 cytomegalovirus-associated TCR beta chains. In all likelihood, a cluster of highly shared sequence variants was a sequencing artifact.

As to this clone: Its antigen is undetermined.

Everyone who donated was a healthy bone marrow donor. PCR amplification relied on 60 Vbeta primers (plus 13 Jbeta primers). Only in-frame clones appear in the TCRdb table, and some are missing; sequencing was by immunoSEQ multiplex PCR. The data hold 310,000 or so clones, with approximately 90% observed a single time. The sample taken for sequencing was PBMCs. This receptor was taken from a woman between 18 and 29 years old in good health and CMV-seronegative.

The chain's CDR3 is CASSSRGLGSYNEQFF. CDR3 nucleotides: TGTGCCAGCAGCTCCAGGGGGTTGGGGTCCTACAATGAGCAGTTCTTC. V is TRBV7-2 and J is TRBJ2-1; the match to TRBD1 covers 7 bases. The V segment lost 4 bases and the J segment 1 base; nucleotides outside the gene matches: 7. The CDR3 consists of 16 residues. Germline V gene data show CDR1 as SGHTA and CDR2 as FQGNSA.